Below, 30 T cell receptor beta chains from the same sample are listed, as sequenced in a study of ipilimumab plus nivolumab after autologous stem cell transplantation. Produced via immunoSEQ multiplex PCR; TCRdb's table is partial and in-frame only. In the table there are some 25,000 clones, around 84% of which are singletons. Material: PBMCs, obtained in a trial of ipilimumab plus nivolumab as post-transplant consolidation. The receptors originated from a male donor with diffuse large B-cell lymphoma.

This clone has a single count. The chain couples TRBV5-6 to TRBJ2-6, with 9 bases identical to TRBD1. V gave up 0 bases and J gave up 3 bases; unmatched junction bases: 10. CDR3 length: 19 residues. Germline V gene lookup returns CDR1 SGHDT and CDR2 YYEEEE. The CDR3 region has the DNA TGTGCCAGCAGCTTGGTCTCCGGGACAGGGAGAGGTGGGGCCAACGTCCTGACTTTC. Amino acids: CASSLVSGTGRGGANVLTF. Full variable domain (outside the CDR3, taken from reference TRBV5-6 and TRBJ2-6): DAGVTQSPTHLIKTRGQQVTLRCSPKSGHDTVSWYQQALGQGPQFIFQYYEEEERQRGNFPDRFSGHQFPNYSSELNVNALLLGDSALYLCASSLVSGTGRGGANVLTFGAGSRLTVL.

The gene calls are TRBV2 and TRBJ1-1; D might be TRBD1 (6 bases). Deletions cut 5 bases from V and 1 base from J, with 11 bases between. CDR3 length: 14 amino acids. The V gene's germline CDR1 is SNHLY and CDR2 FYNNEI. The CDR3: CASSQQGWNTEAFF. CDR3 in DNA: TGTGCCAGCAGTCAACAGGGTTGGAACACTGAAGCTTTCTTT.

V and J are TRBV10-2 and TRBJ2-7; D ambiguous. This CDR3 has 14 amino acids. V lost 2 bases to trimming and J lost 3 bases, with 11 bases between them. CDR1 is WSHSY, CDR2 SAAADI, per germline. This CDR3 reads CASSEGGQYYEQYF. The CDR3 DNA reads as TGCGCCAGCAGTGAGGGTGGCCAGTACTACGAGCAGTACTTC.

The genes are TRBV6-5 and TRBJ1-1; TRBD1 might be the D (5 bases). The length of the CDR3 is 14 residues. CDR1 is MNHEY, CDR2 SVGAGI, per germline. The ends were cut back, 11 bases at V and 0 bases at J, with 16 bases in the middle. The CDR3 bases are TGTGCCGCGATCAGGGATGTTATGAACACTGAAGCTTTCTTT. This translates into CAAIRDVMNTEAFF.

This clone has only one observation. The rearrangement uses TRBV29-1 and TRBJ2-1, with 12 bases that match TRBD1. CDR3 length equals 13 residues. V lost 7 bases, J lost 10 bases, and 8 bases stayed unmatched. Germline-derived CDR1 and CDR2 are SQVTM and ANQGSEA. The CDR3 spells CSGGTGTGGEQFF. The DNA for the CDR3 is TGCAGCGGGGGGACCGGGACAGGGGGCGAGCAGTTCTTC.

V and J are TRBV5-5 and TRBJ1-3, with a tentative D call TRBD1 (5 bases). The CDR3 contains 18 residues. Trimming shortened V by 4 bases and J by 4 bases, and 24 bases separated the two germline ends. Germline V lookup: CDR1 SGHKS, CDR2 YYEKEE (reference sequence). CDR3 region: CASSRVREGPRRGNTIYF. The CDR3 nucleotides are TGTGCCAGCAGCCGGGTCAGGGAGGGCCCTCGCAGGGGAAACACCATATATTTT.

Comments on this clone: One end of the junction does not line up with germline, which may come from a read error. This sequence joins TRBV11-2 and TRBJ2-3; the match to TRBD2 covers 9 bases. Germline CDR1 is SGHAT and CDR2 is FQNNGV. The CDR3 runs to 15 residues. For the CDR3, the DNA is TGTGCCAGCAGTTTAGCGGGGGAGGATTTTTTTACGCAGTATTTT. Translating it yields CASSLAGEDFFTQYF.

The chain employs TRBV29-1 and TRBJ2-7, with 7 bases identical to TRBD2. CDR1 is SQVTM and CDR2 is ANQGSEA in the germline V gene. V shed 2 bases and J 1 base; nucleotides not matched to a gene: 8. The CDR3 is 15 residues long. The CDR3 region is CSVEMAGVFSYEQYF. Here the CDR3 DNA reads TGCAGCGTTGAAATGGCGGGGGTATTTTCCTACGAGCAGTACTTC.

This chain joins TRBV30 and TRBJ1-1; D is unclear. Trimming pared 0 bases from V and 3 bases from J, leaving 5 bases between. The length of the CDR3 is 12 residues. Germline V lookup: CDR1 GTSNPN, CDR2 SVGIG (reference sequence). The CDR3 DNA reads TGTGCCTGGAGTGTAAGGCACACTGAAGCTTTCTTT. This sequence encodes CAWSVRHTEAFF. The variable domain in full, completed from reference TRBV30 and TRBJ1-1, reads SQTIHQWPATLVQPVGSPLSLECTVEGTSNPNLYWYRQAAGRGLQLLFYSVGIGQISSEVPQNLSASRPQDRQFILSSKKLLLSDSGFYLCAWSVRHTEAFFGQGTRLTVV.

The chain has TRBV9 and TRBJ2-3, with D perhaps being TRBD1 or TRBD2 (6 bases each). The V end was cut by 0 bases, the J end by 4 bases, with 15 bases between. The CDR3 is made up of 16 amino acids. Germline V gene sequence: CDR1 SGDLS, CDR2 YYNGEE. CDR3 residues: CASSVGRGVRADTQYF. The CDR3 DNA sequence: TGTGCCAGCAGCGTAGGGAGGGGGGTGAGGGCAGATACGCAGTATTTT.

The chain recombines TRBV19 with TRBJ1-5, with 7 bases matching TRBD1. CDR1 and CDR2 from the germline V gene are LNHDA and SQIVND (reference sequence). The CDR3 has 13 amino acids. J lost 4 bases, V lost 9 bases, and 6 bases had no gene match. The CDR3 sequence is CASMPGGNQPQHF. The CDR3 bases are TGTGCCAGCATGCCAGGGGGGAATCAGCCCCAGCATTTT.

The chain couples TRBV7-6 to TRBJ2-7, with unresolved D. Between the trimmed V and J ends, which lost 1 base and 0 bases, there was a span of 7 bases. The germline CDR1 and CDR2 sequences are SGHVS and FNYEAQ. This CDR3 comprises 14 residues. CDR3 DNA sequence: TGTGCCAGCAGCTTAGAACCCGCCTCCTACGAGCAGTACTTC. It yields the protein CASSLEPASYEQYF.

This chain uses TRBV7-2 with TRBJ1-3; D gene unclear. V was trimmed by 1 base and J by 4 bases, leaving 11 bases between them. CDR3 length: 15 amino acids. CDR1 and CDR2 (germline): SGHTA, FQGNSA. CDR3 sequence: CASSLVSGSGNTIYF. In nucleotides, the CDR3 is TGTGCCAGCAGCTTAGTTTCGGGGTCAGGAAACACCATATATTTT.

The chain is built from TRBV6-5 and TRBJ2-7, with 7 positions matching TRBD1. Trimming cost V 6 bases and J 5 bases; bases outside gene matches: 4. The CDR3 is 12 residues long. Germline values: CDR1 MNHEY, CDR2 SVGAGI. The chain's CDR3 is CASSSQGDEQYF. In DNA, the CDR3 is TGTGCCAGCAGCTCGCAGGGGGACGAGCAGTACTTC.

This clone was counted only a few times. This chain connects TRBV6-1 to TRBJ1-6; 7 bases map to TRBD1. From germline, CDR1 is MNHNS and CDR2 SASEGT. Trimming took 6 bases from V and 9 from J; bases not matched to a gene: 8. This CDR3 spans 14 amino acids. The CDR3 DNA reads TGTGCCAGCAGCGTACAGACAGGGTTTTCACCCCTCCACTTT. This translates into CASSVQTGFSPLHF.

V usage is TRBV19 and J usage is TRBJ1-1; D is undetermined. V lost 7 bases and J lost 1, with 13 bases in between. CDR1 and CDR2 from the germline V gene are LNHDA and SQIVND (reference sequence). This CDR3 has 14 residues. CDR3 amino acids: CASTAMDGNTEAFF. The CDR3 region has the DNA TGTGCCAGTACCGCCATGGACGGGAACACTGAAGCTTTCTTT.

The V gene is TRBV6-6, the J gene TRBJ1-5; tentatively, D is TRBD1 (5 bases). This CDR3 is 15 amino acids long. Germline CDR1 reads MNHNY; CDR2 reads SVGAGI (reference sequence). V lost 2 bases, J lost 1 base, and 9 bases lay in between. Here the CDR3 DNA reads TGTGCCAGCAGTTACACTGGACAAAGCAATCAGCCCCAGCATTTT. Residues: CASSYTGQSNQPQHF.

This chain uses TRBV4-2 with TRBJ2-4; TRBD2 is a possible D gene (5 bases). Looked up from germline, CDR1 is LGHNA and CDR2 is YNFKEQ. Trimming cost V 1 base and J 6 bases, with 7 bases left between them. CDR3 length equals 13 residues. CDR3 residues: CASSQVGVNIQYF. The CDR3 DNA reads TGTGCCAGCAGCCAAGTCGGGGTAAACATTCAGTACTTC.

This clone was observed once. The V and J genes are TRBV19 and TRBJ1-2; unclear D gene. V was cut by 1 base and J by 6 bases, with 9 bases left in between. The CDR3 extends over 13 amino acids. The germline gives CDR1 LNHDA, CDR2 SQIVND (reference sequence). Written as DNA, the CDR3 is TGTGCCAGTAGTATAGCGAGGCTCAATGGCTACACCTTC. It yields the protein CASSIARLNGYTF.

The chain is built from TRBV5-4 and TRBJ1-2; D gene uncertain. The CDR3 has 16 residues. V gave up 2 bases and J gave up 0 bases, with 14 bases separating them. Germline-derived CDR1 and CDR2 are SGHNT and YYREEE (reference sequence). CDR3 coding DNA: TGTGCCAGCAGCTTCGGTCCTCTACCCTCTAACTATGGCTACACCTTC. Amino acids: CASSFGPLPSNYGYTF.

This rearrangement joins TRBV6-4 to TRBJ1-1; perhaps TRBD1 as D (5 bases). The germline CDR1 and CDR2 sequences are MRHNA and SNTAGT. The germline V and J ends were trimmed by 5 bases and 3 bases, with 10 bases remaining between them. This CDR3 has 13 amino acids. CDR3 sequence reads: CASSQGSHTEAFF. The CDR3 bases are TGTGCCAGCAGTCAGGGTAGCCACACTGAAGCTTTCTTT.

The chain recombines TRBV5-4 with TRBJ1-2, with 7 bases that match TRBD1. The CDR3 runs 14 residues. After removal of 5 bases from V and 8 bases from J, the junction contained 12 bases not matched to a gene. Germline V gene data show CDR1 as SGHNT and CDR2 as YYREEE (reference sequence). The CDR3 sequence is CASSPRTGVFGYTF. The CDR3 coding sequence is TGTGCCAGCAGTCCGAGGACAGGCGTATTCGGCTACACCTTC.

This clone was seen a single time. The chain couples TRBV2 to TRBJ2-2; tentative D call: TRBD1 (5 bases). This CDR3 spans 14 amino acids. The V gene's germline CDR1 is SNHLY and CDR2 FYNNEI. V was shortened by 6 bases and J by 1 base, with 9 bases between the two germline ends. CDR3 protein: CASRKTVNTGELFF. The CDR3, as DNA: TGTGCCAGCAGAAAGACAGTGAACACCGGGGAGCTGTTTTTT.

This chain links TRBV2 with TRBJ1-5, with D unclear. The CDR3 is 13 residues long. CDR1 and CDR2 from the germline V gene are SNHLY and FYNNEI. V was clipped by 1 base and J by 10 bases, with 11 bases between them. The CDR3 DNA sequence: TGTGCCAGCAGTGAAGGGGTGCGTCGACCCCAGCATTTT. Residues: CASSEGVRRPQHF.

In its sample, this clone was seen a few times. This chain uses TRBV27 with TRBJ1-1; perhaps TRBD1 as D (5 bases). CDR1 and CDR2 from the germline V gene are MNHEY and SMNVEV (reference sequence). The V end lost 2 bases, the J end lost 0 bases, and 7 bases lay between the germline ends. The CDR3 contains 14 residues. CDR3 region: CASSLKDMNTEAFF. CDR3 in DNA: TGTGCCAGCAGTTTAAAGGACATGAACACTGAAGCTTTCTTT.

The genes are TRBV7-3 and TRBJ2-5; possibly TRBD1 or TRBD2 for D (6 bases each). Per germline, CDR1 SGHTA and CDR2 FQGTGA. The CDR3 has 16 residues. Trimming removed 5 bases from V and 5 bases from J, with 21 bases in between. CDR3 DNA: TGTGCCAGCAGCCCCACCCTAGGGGGGAGCGGGGAGACCCAGTACTTC. This translates into CASSPTLGGSGETQYF.

The chain employs TRBV7-8 and TRBJ2-5, with D possibly TRBD1 on 6 matching bases. The end of the DNA fits TRBJ2-7 better, so the J call may be wrong. The germline CDR1 and CDR2 sequences are SGHVS and FQNEAQ. This CDR3 has 14 amino acids. The CDR3 spells CASSLVPGVDEQYF. In nucleotides, the CDR3 is TGTGCCAGCAGCTTAGTGCCAGGGGTCGACGAGCAGTACTTC.

This chain connects TRBV5-4 to TRBJ2-3; 11 bases fit TRBD2. Germline V CDR1 and CDR2: SGHNT, YYREEE (reference sequence). The CDR3 has 15 residues. The trim removed 2 bases at V and 4 bases at J, leaving 3 bases unmatched. The DNA for the CDR3 is TGTGCCAGCAGCTTTAAGACTAGCGGGGCAGATACGCAGTATTTT. It specifies CASSFKTSGADTQYF.

The J gene is TRBJ1-4, the V gene TRBV11-2; D is ambiguous. V was clipped by 5 bases and J by 8 bases, with 12 bases between them. The CDR3 sequence is 13 residues long. The V gene's germline CDR1 is SGHAT and CDR2 FQNNGV. CDR3 DNA: TGTGCCAGCAGCAGACGGGAGTCGGAAAAACTGTTTTTT. This sequence encodes CASSRRESEKLFF.

This chain joins TRBV19 and TRBJ2-3; D may be TRBD2 (6 bases). V was clipped by 4 bases and J by 0 bases, with 11 bases between them. The germline V gene has CDR1 LNHDA and CDR2 SQIVND (reference sequence). The CDR3 runs to 15 residues. Written as DNA, the CDR3 is TGTGCCAGTAGTAAGGTCGGACTAAGCACAGATACGCAGTATTTT. As protein: CASSKVGLSTDTQYF.